The next 2 T cell receptor beta chains were all read from a single sample in a study of early T cells in non-severe SARS-CoV-2 infection. Each CDR3 protein gets one entry after TCRdb re-called the 5' RACE reads with MiXCR. The sample yields over 80,000 distinct CDR3 sequences, 10% to 15% seen once. The sequenced sample was whole blood, obtained at baseline. These receptors all stem from an adult who was a healthcare worker with PCR-confirmed SARS-CoV-2 infection or an uninfected control (not recorded which).

Turning to this clonotype: One end of the junction fails to match germline, which may point to a read error. This chain uses TRBV24-1 with TRBJ2-2; 12 bases agree with TRBD1. Looked up from germline, CDR1 is KGHDR and CDR2 is SFDVKD. This CDR3 comprises 16 residues. Here the CDR3 reads CATSDWDRGRTGELFF. CDR3 in DNA: TGTGCCACCAGCGATTGGGACAGGGGGCGCACCGGGGAGCTGTTTTTT.

The rearrangement joins TRBV28 to TRBJ2-2; no reliable D call. V was trimmed by 2 bases and J by 5 bases, leaving 9 bases between them. The germline gives CDR1 MDHEN, CDR2 SYDVKM. The CDR3 has 14 amino acids. The CDR3 loop reads CASSLVGKTGELFF. DNA of the CDR3: TGTGCCAGCAGTTTAGTAGGGAAAACCGGGGAGCTGTTTTTT.